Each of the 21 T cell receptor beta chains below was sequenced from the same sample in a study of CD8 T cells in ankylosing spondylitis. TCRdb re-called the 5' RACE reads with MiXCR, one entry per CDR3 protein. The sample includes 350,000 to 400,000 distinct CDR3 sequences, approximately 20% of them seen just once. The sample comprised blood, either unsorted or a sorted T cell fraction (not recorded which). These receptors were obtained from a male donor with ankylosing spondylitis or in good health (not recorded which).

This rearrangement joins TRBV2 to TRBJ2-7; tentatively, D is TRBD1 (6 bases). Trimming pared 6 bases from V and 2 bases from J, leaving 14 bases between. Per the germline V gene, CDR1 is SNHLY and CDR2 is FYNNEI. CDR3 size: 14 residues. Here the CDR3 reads CASSPSGQPYEQYF. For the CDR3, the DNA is TGTGCCAGCAGCCCTTCCGGACAGCCCTACGAGCAGTACTTC. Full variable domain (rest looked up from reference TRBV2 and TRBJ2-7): EPEVTQTPSHQVTQMGQEVILRCVPISNHLYFYWYRQILGQKVEFLVSFYNNEISEKSEIFDDQFSVERPDGSNFTLKIRSTKLEDSAMYFCASSPSGQPYEQYFGPGTRLTVT.

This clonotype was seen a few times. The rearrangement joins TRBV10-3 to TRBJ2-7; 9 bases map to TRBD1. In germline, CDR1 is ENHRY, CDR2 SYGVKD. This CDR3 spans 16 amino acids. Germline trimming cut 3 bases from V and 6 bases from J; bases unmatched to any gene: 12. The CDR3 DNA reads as TGTGCCATCAGTGATCCGAATGACAGGGGGTATTCCGAGCAGTACTTC. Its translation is CAISDPNDRGYSEQYF.

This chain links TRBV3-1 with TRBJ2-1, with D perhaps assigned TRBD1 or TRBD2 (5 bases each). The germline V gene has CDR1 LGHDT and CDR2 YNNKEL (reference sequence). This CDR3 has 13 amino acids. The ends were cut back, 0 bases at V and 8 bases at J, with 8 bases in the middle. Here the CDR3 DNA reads TGTGCCAGCAGCCAAGATGGGGACGATGAGCAGTTCTTC. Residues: CASSQDGDDEQFF.

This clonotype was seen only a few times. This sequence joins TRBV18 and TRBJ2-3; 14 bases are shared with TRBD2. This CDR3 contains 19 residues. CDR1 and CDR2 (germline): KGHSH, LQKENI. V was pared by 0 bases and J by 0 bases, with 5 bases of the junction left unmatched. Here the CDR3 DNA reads TGTGCCAGCTCACCACCGGGACTAGCGGGAGACAGAAGCACAGATACGCAGTATTTT. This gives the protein CASSPPGLAGDRSTDTQYF.

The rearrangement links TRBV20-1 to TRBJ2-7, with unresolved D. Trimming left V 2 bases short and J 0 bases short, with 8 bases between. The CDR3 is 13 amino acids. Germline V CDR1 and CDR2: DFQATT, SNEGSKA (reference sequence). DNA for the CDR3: TGCAGTGCTAGACAGGCCGCCTCCTACGAGCAGTACTTC. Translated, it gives CSARQAASYEQYF.

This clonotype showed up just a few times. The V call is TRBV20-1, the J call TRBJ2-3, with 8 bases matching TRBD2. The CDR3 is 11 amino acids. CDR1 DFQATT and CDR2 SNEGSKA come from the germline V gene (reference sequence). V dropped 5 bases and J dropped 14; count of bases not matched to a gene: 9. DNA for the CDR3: TGCAGTGCTCCTGTAGGACTAGCCCCGTATTTT. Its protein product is CSAPVGLAPYF.

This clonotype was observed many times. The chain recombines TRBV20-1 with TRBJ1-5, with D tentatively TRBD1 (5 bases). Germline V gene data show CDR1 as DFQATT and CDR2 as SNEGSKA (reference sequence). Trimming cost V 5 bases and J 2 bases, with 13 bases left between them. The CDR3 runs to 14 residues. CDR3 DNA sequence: TGCAGTGCTCGTATGTGGGACGGCAATCAGCCCCAGCATTTT. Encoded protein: CSARMWDGNQPQHF.

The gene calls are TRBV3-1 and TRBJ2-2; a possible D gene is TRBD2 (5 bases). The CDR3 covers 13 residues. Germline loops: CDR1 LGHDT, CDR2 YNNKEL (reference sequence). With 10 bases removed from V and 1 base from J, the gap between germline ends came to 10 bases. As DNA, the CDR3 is TGTGCCACGACGGACTTGAACACCGGGGAGCTGTTTTTT. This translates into CATTDLNTGELFF. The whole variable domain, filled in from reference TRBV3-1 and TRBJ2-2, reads DTAVSQTPKYLVTQMGNDKSIKCEQNLGHDTMYWYKQDSKKFLKIMFSYNNKELIINETVPNRFSPKSPDKAHLNLHINSLELGDSAVYFCATTDLNTGELFFGEGSRLTVL.

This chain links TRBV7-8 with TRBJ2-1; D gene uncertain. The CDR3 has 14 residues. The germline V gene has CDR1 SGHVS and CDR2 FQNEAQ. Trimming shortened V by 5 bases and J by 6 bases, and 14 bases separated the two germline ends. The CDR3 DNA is TGTGCCAGCAGCACCGTGGCCAGATTCAATGAGCAGTTCTTC. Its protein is CASSTVARFNEQFF.

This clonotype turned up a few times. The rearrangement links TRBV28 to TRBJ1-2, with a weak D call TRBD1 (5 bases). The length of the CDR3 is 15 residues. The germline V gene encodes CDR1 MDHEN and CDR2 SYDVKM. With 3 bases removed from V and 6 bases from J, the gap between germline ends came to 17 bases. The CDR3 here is CASSFGIVGDHGYTF. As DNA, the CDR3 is TGTGCCAGCAGTTTTGGGATTGTGGGGGACCATGGCTACACCTTC.

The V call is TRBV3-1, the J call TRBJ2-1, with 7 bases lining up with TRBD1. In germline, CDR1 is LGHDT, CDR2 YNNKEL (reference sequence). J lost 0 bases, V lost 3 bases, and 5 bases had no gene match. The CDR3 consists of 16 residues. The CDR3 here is CASSQTGTHSYNEQFF. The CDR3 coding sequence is TGTGCCAGCAGCCAGACAGGGACCCACTCCTACAATGAGCAGTTCTTC.

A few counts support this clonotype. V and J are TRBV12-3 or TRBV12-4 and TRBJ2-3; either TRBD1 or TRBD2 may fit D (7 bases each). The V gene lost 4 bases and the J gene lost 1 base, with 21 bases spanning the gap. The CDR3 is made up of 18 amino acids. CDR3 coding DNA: TGTGCCAGCAGTTCATCCCACTGGTCAGGGGGGGGCACAGATACGCAGTATTTT. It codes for CASSSSHWSGGGTDTQYF.

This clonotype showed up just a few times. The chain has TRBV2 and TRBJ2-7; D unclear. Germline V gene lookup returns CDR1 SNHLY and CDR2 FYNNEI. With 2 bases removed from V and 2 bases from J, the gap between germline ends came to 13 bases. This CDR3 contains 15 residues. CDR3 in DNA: TGTGCCAGCAGTGAATCGGCAGGAGCCGCCTACGAGCAGTACTTC. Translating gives CASSESAGAAYEQYF. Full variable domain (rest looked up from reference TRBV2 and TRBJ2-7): EPEVTQTPSHQVTQMGQEVILRCVPISNHLYFYWYRQILGQKVEFLVSFYNNEISEKSEIFDDQFSVERPDGSNFTLKIRSTKLEDSAMYFCASSESAGAAYEQYFGPGTRLTVT.

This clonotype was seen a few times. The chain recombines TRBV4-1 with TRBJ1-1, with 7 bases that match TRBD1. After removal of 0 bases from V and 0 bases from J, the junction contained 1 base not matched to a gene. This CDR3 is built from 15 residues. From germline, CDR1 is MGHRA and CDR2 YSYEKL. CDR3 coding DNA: TGCGCCAGCAGCCAAGAGGGACAGCTGAACACTGAAGCTTTCTTT. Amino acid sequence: CASSQEGQLNTEAFF.

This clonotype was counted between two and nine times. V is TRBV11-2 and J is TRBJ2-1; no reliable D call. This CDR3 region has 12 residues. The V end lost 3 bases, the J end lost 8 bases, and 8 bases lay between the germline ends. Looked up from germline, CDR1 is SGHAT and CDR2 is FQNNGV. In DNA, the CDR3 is TGTGCCAGCAGCTTTCCGAAGGATGAGCAGTTCTTC. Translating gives CASSFPKDEQFF.

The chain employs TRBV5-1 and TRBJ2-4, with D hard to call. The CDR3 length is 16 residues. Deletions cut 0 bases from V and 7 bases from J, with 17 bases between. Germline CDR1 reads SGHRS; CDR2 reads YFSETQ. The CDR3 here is CASSLEILGPVNIQYF. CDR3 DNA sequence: TGCGCCAGCAGCTTGGAAATTCTGGGTCCTGTGAACATTCAGTACTTC. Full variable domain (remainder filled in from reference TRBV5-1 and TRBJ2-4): KAGVTQTPRYLIKTRGQQVTLSCSPISGHRSVSWYQQTPGQGLQFLFEYFSETQRNKGNFPGRFSGRQFSNSRSEMNVSTLELGDSALYLCASSLEILGPVNIQYFGAGTRLSVL.

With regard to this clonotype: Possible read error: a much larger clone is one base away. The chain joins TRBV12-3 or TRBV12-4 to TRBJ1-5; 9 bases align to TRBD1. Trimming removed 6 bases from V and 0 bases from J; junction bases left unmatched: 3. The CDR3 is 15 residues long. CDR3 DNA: TGTGCCAGCAGCCGGACAGGGGATAGCAATCAGCCCCAGCATTTT. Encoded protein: CASSRTGDSNQPQHF.

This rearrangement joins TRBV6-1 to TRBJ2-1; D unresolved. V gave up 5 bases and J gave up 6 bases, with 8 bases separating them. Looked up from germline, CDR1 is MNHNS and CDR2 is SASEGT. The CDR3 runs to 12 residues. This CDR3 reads CASSFELNEQFF. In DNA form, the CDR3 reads TGTGCCAGCAGTTTTGAGCTCAATGAGCAGTTCTTC.

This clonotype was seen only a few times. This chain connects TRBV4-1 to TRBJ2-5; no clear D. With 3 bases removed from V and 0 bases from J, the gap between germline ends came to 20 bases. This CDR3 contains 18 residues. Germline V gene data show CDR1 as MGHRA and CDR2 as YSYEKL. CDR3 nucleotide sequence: TGCGCCAGCAGCCACATAACCTCCGGGCCCCAGGACCAAGAGACCCAGTACTTC. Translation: CASSHITSGPQDQETQYF.

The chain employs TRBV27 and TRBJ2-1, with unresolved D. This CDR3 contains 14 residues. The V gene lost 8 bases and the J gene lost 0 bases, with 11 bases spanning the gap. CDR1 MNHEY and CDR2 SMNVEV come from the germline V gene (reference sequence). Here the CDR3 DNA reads TGTGCCAGCGGCTTACTTAGCTCCTACAATGAGCAGTTCTTC. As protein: CASGLLSSYNEQFF.

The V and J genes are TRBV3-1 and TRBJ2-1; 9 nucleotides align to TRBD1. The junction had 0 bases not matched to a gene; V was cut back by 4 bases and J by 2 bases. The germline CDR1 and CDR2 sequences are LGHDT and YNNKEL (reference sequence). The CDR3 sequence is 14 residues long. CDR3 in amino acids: CASSRDRAYNEQFF. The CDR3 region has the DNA TGTGCCAGCAGCCGGGACAGGGCCTACAATGAGCAGTTCTTC.